There are a few counts of the clone carrying this TCR beta chain. This record comes from a study of T cell repertoires in cytomegalovirus infection. Study summary: Both a matching HLA type and CMV infection were indicated by public TCR beta signatures.

The CDR3 is 15 residues long. CDR1 and CDR2 (germline): MNHNY, SVGAGI (reference sequence). Germline trimming cut 7 bases from V and 4 bases from J; bases unmatched to any gene: 12. MiXCR was run by TCRdb on the reads, yielding one entry per CDR3 protein. The sample holds just over 300,000 distinct CDR3 sequences, about a sixth seen once. The chain is built from TRBV6-6 and TRBJ1-1, with TRBD1 identical over 7 bases. The sequenced sample was PBMCs. This TCR came from a human donor in good health (CMV status not recorded). Some clones in this sample may be carry-over from other donors' samples. The CDR3 DNA follows: TGTGCCAGCACCCCGGGTGACAGGGAAATCACTGAAGCTTTCTTT. This gives the protein CASTPGDREITEAFF.